These T cell receptor beta chains were read from a single sample in a study of response to subunit inactivated influenza vaccine. In TCRdb, the RT-PCR reads were re-called with MiXCR into one record per CDR3 protein. The sample shows over 400,000 distinct CDR3 sequences, 10% to 15% of them seen only once. Material: PBMCs from blood, obtained more than 35 days after vaccination. Source of these receptors: a man over 45 who received an inactivated influenza vaccine. Each CDR3 is given with its conserved first and last residue. D genes are given only for firm matches. Not every row has a clone size; where given, it reads once, few, many or a size class.

J: TRBJ1-1; D: -; V: TRBV14; size: many; DNA: TGTGCCAGCAGCCTCGGACTCCACACTGAAGCTTTCTTT; CDR3: CASSLGLHTEAFF
J: TRBJ2-1; D: -; V: TRBV7-9; size: few; DNA: TGTGCCAGCAGCTTCCAGGGAAACCGGGGTGAGCAGTTCTTC; CDR3: CASSFQGNRGEQFF
J: TRBJ1-2; D: -; V: TRBV29-1; size: many; DNA: TGCAGCGTTGGGAGACCTAGCGGCTACACCTTC; CDR3: CSVGRPSGYTF
J: TRBJ2-3; D: -; V: TRBV9; size: many; DNA: TGTGCCAGCAGCGTAGGGAGCCGGGCAGATACGCAGTATTTT; CDR3: CASSVGSRADTQYF
J: TRBJ2-7; D: TRBD2; V: TRBV29-1; size: few; DNA: TGCAGCGTTTACGCGGGACTACCGAACTACGAGCAGTACTTC; CDR3: CSVYAGLPNYEQYF
J: TRBJ2-5; D: TRBD2; V: TRBV29-1; size: -; DNA: TGCAGCGTTGGATCTAGCGGCCAAGAGACCCAGTACTTC; CDR3: CSVGSSGQETQYF
J: TRBJ2-4; D: -; V: TRBV9; size: -; DNA: TGTGCCAGCAGCGTAGGGGGGCAGGGTCGAGACATTCAGTACTTC; CDR3: CASSVGGQGRDIQYF
J: TRBJ2-1; D: TRBD2; V: TRBV7-6; size: -; DNA: TGTGCCAGCAAACTGGAGAGGACCGGGACTAGCGGGAAGGGTGAGCAGTTCTTC; CDR3: CASKLERTGTSGKGEQFF
J: TRBJ1-5; D: -; V: TRBV6-2/TRBV6-3; size: few; DNA: TGTGCCAGCAGTTTACCGGGAGACAATCAGCCCCAGCATTTT; CDR3: CASSLPGDNQPQHF
J: TRBJ2-2; D: -; V: TRBV7-7; size: few; DNA: TGTGCTAGCAGCTTAGCTTCCCGGCCCGGGGAGCTGTTTTTT; CDR3: CASSLASRPGELFF
J: TRBJ2-1; D: TRBD2; V: TRBV6-1; size: few; DNA: TGTGCCAGCACCCGACTAGCGGGGGGGGCCTCGCGGTTCTTC; CDR3: CASTRLAGGASRFF
J: TRBJ1-1; D: -; V: TRBV13; size: few; DNA: TGTGCCAGCAGCTTACGTGCTCGGGACACTGAAGCTTTCTTT; CDR3: CASSLRARDTEAFF
J: TRBJ1-5; D: -; V: TRBV21-1; size: few; DNA: TGTGCCAGCAGCATAGGGACAGGGAAAAAGAGGTGGGTTCAGCCCCAGCATTTT; CDR3: CASSIGTGKKRWVQPQHF
J: TRBJ2-1; D: -; V: TRBV20-1; size: many; DNA: TGCAGTGCTCCTCGAGGGGGCTCCTACAATGAGCAGTTCTTC; CDR3: CSAPRGGSYNEQFF
J: TRBJ2-1; D: TRBD2; V: TRBV29-1; size: -; DNA: TGCAGCGTTGAAGCCTCCGCGGGGACTGCGACTAGCGGGAGGATCTACAATGAGCAGTTCTTC; CDR3: CSVEASAGTATSGRIYNEQFF
J: TRBJ1-5; D: TRBD1; V: TRBV5-1; size: few; DNA: TGCGCCAGCAGCTTGGAACTGGGACAGGGGAGAAATCAGCCCCAGCATTTT; CDR3: CASSLELGQGRNQPQHF
J: TRBJ2-3; D: TRBD2; V: TRBV7-2; size: many; DNA: TGTGCCAGCAGCCGGGGGGGAGGCACAGATACGCAGTATTTT; CDR3: CASSRGGGTDTQYF
J: TRBJ2-7; D: -; V: TRBV6-2/TRBV6-3; size: -; DNA: TGTGCCAGCAGTTACGACAGGTACTACGAGCAGTACTTC; CDR3: CASSYDRYYEQYF
J: TRBJ2-1; D: -; V: TRBV6-4; size: few; DNA: TGTGCCAGCAGTGACTCCTCTAGTCTCGATGAGCAGTTCTTC; CDR3: CASSDSSSLDEQFF
J: TRBJ2-2; D: TRBD1; V: TRBV4-1; size: -; DNA: TGCGCCAGCAGACTTACAGGGGTCGGGGAGCTGTTTTTT; CDR3: CASRLTGVGELFF
J: TRBJ1-5; D: -; V: TRBV28; size: -; DNA: TGTGCCAGCAGTCTTAACAGGGATAGCAATCAGCCCCAGCATTTT; CDR3: CASSLNRDSNQPQHF
J: TRBJ2-7; D: -; V: TRBV4-1; size: few; DNA: TGCGCCAGCAGCCAACCTAGTCCCTACGAGCAGTACTTC; CDR3: CASSQPSPYEQYF
J: TRBJ2-2; D: TRBD1; V: TRBV27; size: many; DNA: TGTGCCAGCAGGAACAGGGGCGCCGGGGAGCTGTTTTTT; CDR3: CASRNRGAGELFF
J: TRBJ2-7; D: -; V: TRBV6-1; size: few; DNA: TGTGCCAGCAATACGGCTAGGACAACCTACGAGCAGTACTTC; CDR3: CASNTARTTYEQYF
J: TRBJ2-1; D: TRBD1; V: TRBV10-3; size: few; DNA: TGTGCCATCAGTAACACCGGGACAGGGGCATACAATGAGCAGTTCTTC; CDR3: CAISNTGTGAYNEQFF
J: TRBJ2-7; D: -; V: TRBV6-2/TRBV6-3; size: -; DNA: TGTGCCAGCAGTTACCGCCCAGGGGACGGTATCTCCCAAAAATACGAGCAGTACTTC; CDR3: CASSYRPGDGISQKYEQYF
J: TRBJ2-1; D: TRBD2; V: TRBV19; size: -; DNA: TGTGCCAGTAGTTGGGCGGGGACTAGCGGATACAATGAGCAGTTCTTC; CDR3: CASSWAGTSGYNEQFF
J: TRBJ2-1; D: TRBD1; V: TRBV20-1; size: many; DNA: TGCAGTGCAGAAAAGGGGGCATCCCGCTCTAGACACAATGAGCAGTTCTTC; CDR3: CSAEKGASRSRHNEQFF
J: TRBJ2-1; D: TRBD2; V: TRBV5-1; size: many; DNA: TGCGCCAGCAGCTCGGACATAGCGGGGTGGAATGAGCAGTTCTTC; CDR3: CASSSDIAGWNEQFF
J: TRBJ2-7; D: TRBD2; V: TRBV7-6; size: -; DNA: TGTGCCAGCAGCCCTAGTTTAGCGGGAGGTACCTACGAGCAGTACTTC; CDR3: CASSPSLAGGTYEQYF
J: TRBJ1-4; D: TRBD1; V: TRBV7-9; size: -; DNA: TGTGCCAGCAGCCACCCGGGACAGCGTGAAAAACTGTTTTTT; CDR3: CASSHPGQREKLFF
J: TRBJ1-2; D: -; V: TRBV21-1; size: few; DNA: TGTGCCAGCAGCAAAACCCCGGGGACGGACACTACTAACTATGGCTACACCTTC; CDR3: CASSKTPGTDTTNYGYTF
J: TRBJ2-5; D: -; V: TRBV11-3; size: few; DNA: TGTGCCAGCAGCTGGGGGGCCGGGGAGACCCAGTACTTC; CDR3: CASSWGAGETQYF
J: TRBJ2-1; D: TRBD1; V: TRBV29-1; size: -; DNA: TGCAGCGTAACTCGGGACAGGGGGGCCTTGAGCTCCTACAATGAGCAGTTCTTC; CDR3: CSVTRDRGALSSYNEQFF
J: TRBJ1-6; D: -; V: TRBV6-1; size: -; DNA: TGTGCCAGCAGTGAACATCTAGGGGCCCCCAATTCACCCCTCCACTTT; CDR3: CASSEHLGAPNSPLHF
J: TRBJ1-6; D: TRBD1; V: TRBV5-1; size: -; DNA: TGCGCCAGCAGCTTGGCCCCGGACAGGGATTATTCACCCCTCCACTTT; CDR3: CASSLAPDRDYSPLHF
J: TRBJ2-7; D: -; V: TRBV29-1; size: -; DNA: TGCAGCGCTGAGCCAGGGTGCTACGAGCAGTACTTC; CDR3: CSAEPGCYEQYF
J: TRBJ1-5; D: TRBD1; V: TRBV2; size: few; DNA: TGTGCCAGCAGCTATACAGGGGTTGGACAGCCCCAGCATTTT; CDR3: CASSYTGVGQPQHF
J: TRBJ2-7; D: -; V: TRBV7-2; size: -; DNA: TGTGCCAGCAGCTTAGGCGGGACAGTTTACGGCGAGCAGTACTTC; CDR3: CASSLGGTVYGEQYF
J: TRBJ2-1; D: -; V: TRBV12-3/TRBV12-4; size: once; DNA: TGTGCCAGCAGTGCCGTCCCCGGGGCTGGGTTCTTC; CDR3: CASSAVPGAGFF
J: TRBJ2-1; D: TRBD2; V: TRBV9; size: -; DNA: TGTGCCAGCAGCGACGGGACTAGCGGGATCTATGAGCAGTTCTTC; CDR3: CASSDGTSGIYEQFF
J: TRBJ2-1; D: TRBD2; V: TRBV15; size: -; DNA: TGTGCCGCCGGACTAGCGGGATACAATGAGCAGTTCTTC; CDR3: CAAGLAGYNEQFF
J: TRBJ2-7; D: TRBD2; V: TRBV20-1; size: -; DNA: TGCAGTGCTAGAGCCACTAGCGGGTACTCCTACGAGCAGTACTTC; CDR3: CSARATSGYSYEQYF
J: TRBJ2-5; D: TRBD1; V: TRBV9; size: few; DNA: TGTGCCAGCAGCGTAGGGACAGGGATCCAAGAGACCCAGTACTTC; CDR3: CASSVGTGIQETQYF
J: TRBJ2-1; D: -; V: TRBV3-1; size: few; DNA: TGTGCCAGCAGCCAACCGGGACGTACGCTGATTGAGCAGTTCTTC; CDR3: CASSQPGRTLIEQFF
J: TRBJ2-2; D: TRBD2; V: TRBV7-6; size: many; DNA: TGTGCCAGCAGCGACAAACTAGCGATAAACACCGGGGAGCTGTTTTTT; CDR3: CASSDKLAINTGELFF
J: TRBJ2-5; D: -; V: TRBV5-1; size: few; DNA: TGCGCCAGCGCCCGGAGGAGCGCCTACCAAGAGACCCAGTACTTC; CDR3: CASARRSAYQETQYF
J: TRBJ2-1; D: -; V: TRBV7-8; size: many; DNA: TGTGCCAGCAGCCCGTTTTCGGGGCCACGCAATGAGCAGTTCTTC; CDR3: CASSPFSGPRNEQFF
J: TRBJ2-5; D: -; V: TRBV5-1; size: few; DNA: TGCGCCAGCAGCTTGGCACTTTTCCAAGAGACCCAGTACTTC; CDR3: CASSLALFQETQYF
J: TRBJ2-1; D: -; V: TRBV5-1; size: -; DNA: TGCGCCAGCAGCTTGGAATTTCGGGAACCCTACAATGAGCAGTTCTTC; CDR3: CASSLEFREPYNEQFF